These 30 T cell receptor beta chains share one sample of origin, sequenced in a study of control samples from healthy donors and cancer patients. Generated by immunoSEQ multiplex PCR, the TCRdb table keeps only in-frame clones and is missing some. The repertoire has roughly 52,000 clones, approximately 95% of them found once; the top ten carry around 2%. What was sequenced was blood. These receptors were taken from a woman aged 25 to 45 in good health.

The CDR3 nucleotides read TGTGCTAGTGGTTTTCGACAGGACACTGAAGCTTTCTTT. Amino acids: CASGFRQDTEAFF. This chain connects TRBV12-5 to TRBJ1-1; a weak D match, TRBD1 (6 bases). Trimming stripped 3 bases from V and 3 bases from J, with 8 bases between. Germline V gene lookup returns CDR1 LGHNT and CDR2 FRNRAP. The length of the CDR3 is 13 residues.

This chain links TRBV24-1 with TRBJ2-5, with 14 bases that match TRBD2. V lost 3 bases and J lost 10; bases outside the gene matches: 6. Germline V CDR1 and CDR2: KGHDR, SFDVKD. This CDR3 has 15 residues. The CDR3 DNA is TGTGCCACCAGTGATCGAGGACTAGCGGGAGGAGTCCAGTACTTC. Its protein is CATSDRGLAGGVQYF.

The chain combines TRBV5-4 with TRBJ2-3, with 10 bases fitting TRBD1. This CDR3 region has 15 residues. Trimming took 0 bases from V and 5 from J; bases not matched to a gene: 3. Germline values: CDR1 SGHNT, CDR2 YYREEE (reference sequence). The CDR3 is CASSLAGQGEDTQYF. CDR3 nucleotide sequence: TGTGCCAGCAGCTTGGCAGGACAGGGGGAAGATACGCAGTATTTT.

The V gene is TRBV6-1, the J gene TRBJ2-1; 15 bases agree with TRBD2. The CDR3 sequence is 19 residues long. The V gene's germline CDR1 is MNHNS and CDR2 SASEGT. Trimming at V came to 4 bases and at J to 2 bases, leaving 9 bases not matched to a gene. The CDR3 DNA follows: TGTGCCAGCAGTGTCGGGACTAGCGGGAGGCTCATGCCCTACAATGAGCAGTTCTTC. Translation: CASSVGTSGRLMPYNEQFF.

The rearrangement uses TRBV28 and TRBJ2-5, with 8 bases matching TRBD1. The CDR3 contains 15 residues. CDR1 and CDR2 from the germline V gene are MDHEN and SYDVKM. V lost 3 bases and J lost 3; bases outside the gene matches: 6. CDR3 in amino acids: CASSFSQGGKETQYF. In DNA form, the CDR3 reads TGTGCCAGCAGTTTTTCACAGGGGGGAAAAGAGACCCAGTACTTC.

The V and J genes are TRBV19 and TRBJ1-4; 7 nucleotides align to TRBD1. The CDR3 spans 16 residues. Germline lookup yields CDR1 LNHDA and CDR2 SQIVND (reference sequence). The junction had 7 bases not matched to a gene; V was cut back by 6 bases and J by 0 bases. The CDR3 nucleotides are TGTGCCAGTAGGGAGACAGGGCCTGCAACTAATGAAAAACTGTTTTTT. As protein: CASRETGPATNEKLFF.

The rearrangement links TRBV2 to TRBJ2-1, with 13 bases lining up with TRBD2. This CDR3 comprises 18 residues. Trimming cost V 5 bases and J 2 bases; bases outside gene matches: 9. Germline assignment: CDR1 SNHLY and CDR2 FYNNEI. CDR3 loop: CASSFSRTSGSAYNEQFF. As DNA, the CDR3 is TGTGCCAGCAGTTTTTCTAGGACTAGCGGGAGCGCCTACAATGAGCAGTTCTTC.

This chain uses TRBV29-1 with TRBJ2-1; 11 bases are a match to TRBD2. In germline, CDR1 is SQVTM, CDR2 ANQGSEA. CDR3 size: 14 residues. The V segment lost 6 bases and the J segment 4 bases; nucleotides outside the gene matches: 5. CDR3 amino acids: CSVALAGGYNEQFF. The CDR3 DNA sequence: TGCAGCGTGGCTTTAGCGGGAGGGTACAATGAGCAGTTCTTC.

This chain links TRBV6-5 with TRBJ2-7; the match to TRBD2 covers 7 bases. J was trimmed by 6 bases and V by 0 bases; bases with no gene match: 2. The germline V gene encodes CDR1 MNHEY and CDR2 SVGAGI. The CDR3 is made up of 13 amino acids. Here the CDR3 reads CASSYSGGGEQYF. The CDR3 DNA reads TGTGCCAGCAGTTACTCTGGCGGGGGCGAGCAGTACTTC.

The chain has TRBV28 and TRBJ1-5, with TRBD1 matching over 9 bases. With V trimmed by 5 bases and J by 5 bases, 4 bases remained unmatched. The length of the CDR3 is 14 residues. Germline V gene lookup returns CDR1 MDHEN and CDR2 SYDVKM. CDR3 in amino acids: CASSERTGDQPQHF. The CDR3, as DNA: TGTGCCAGCAGTGAAAGGACAGGGGATCAGCCCCAGCATTTT.

V usage is TRBV14 and J usage is TRBJ1-1; D gene ambiguous. Between the trimmed V and J ends, which lost 0 bases and 3 bases, there was a span of 11 bases. The CDR3 length is 15 residues. Germline CDR1 SGHDN, CDR2 FVKESK. Here the CDR3 DNA reads TGTGCCAGCAGCCAAGATCCCTTGCGGGACACTGAAGCTTTCTTT. Protein product: CASSQDPLRDTEAFF.

The chain employs TRBV24-1 and TRBJ2-1; 9 bases agree with TRBD1. V trimming: 5 bases; J trimming: 4 bases; junction bases outside the gene matches: 5. The CDR3 has 15 residues. Germline V gene lookup returns CDR1 KGHDR and CDR2 SFDVKD. Written as DNA, the CDR3 is TGTGCCACCAGTGCGGGGGACAGGGATTACAATGAGCAGTTCTTC. Protein: CATSAGDRDYNEQFF.

This clone showed up just once. V gene TRBV7-9 combines with J gene TRBJ2-7, with D possibly matching TRBD2 (6 bases). The CDR3 has 14 amino acids. Germline V gene data show CDR1 as SEHNR and CDR2 as FQNEAQ (reference sequence). Trimming took 5 bases from V and 0 from J, leaving 11 bases between them. CDR3 nucleotides: TGTGCCAGCAGCCGCCGGGACTCCTCCTACGAGCAGTACTTC. The encoded protein is CASSRRDSSYEQYF.

V usage is TRBV27 and J usage is TRBJ2-1; TRBD1 matches 7 bases. This CDR3 has 13 residues. Germline values: CDR1 MNHEY, CDR2 SMNVEV (reference sequence). The V segment lost 5 bases and the J segment 8 bases; nucleotides outside the gene matches: 6. CDR3 protein: CASSPGTVDEQFF. DNA for the CDR3: TGTGCCAGCAGTCCCGGGACAGTTGATGAGCAGTTCTTC.

The V call is TRBV30, the J call TRBJ1-6; TRBD1 matches 8 bases. V was pared by 4 bases and J by 0 bases, with 5 bases of the junction left unmatched. The CDR3 has 16 amino acids. Germline-derived CDR1 and CDR2 are GTSNPN and SVGIG (reference sequence). CDR3 sequence (DNA): TGTGCCTGGAAATGGACAGGGAGCTCCTATAATTCACCCCTCCACTTT. Translation gives CAWKWTGSSYNSPLHF.

This clone occurred a few times. The chain links TRBV19 to TRBJ2-5; TRBD1 is a possible D gene (6 bases). Germline V gene data show CDR1 as LNHDA and CDR2 as SQIVND (reference sequence). CDR3 length: 15 amino acids. Trimming removed 5 bases at V and 0 bases at J, with 13 bases between. In DNA, the CDR3 is TGTGCCAGTAGTGACAGGCCTACTAACCAAGAGACCCAGTACTTC. Its translation: CASSDRPTNQETQYF.

The V and J genes are TRBV10-1 and TRBJ2-7; either TRBD1 or TRBD2 may fit D (5 bases each). V lost 6 bases, J lost 3 bases, and 12 bases lay in between. This CDR3 has 13 residues. Germline assignment: CDR1 WNHNN and CDR2 SYGVQD (reference sequence). CDR3 loop: CASSRDGLYEQYF. The CDR3 DNA reads TGCGCCAGCAGCCGGGACGGACTCTACGAGCAGTACTTC.

The V call is TRBV2, the J call TRBJ2-7, with D hard to call. Trimming shortened V by 6 bases and J by 1 base, and 16 bases separated the two germline ends. The length of the CDR3 is 15 residues. Germline-derived CDR1 and CDR2 are SNHLY and FYNNEI. CDR3 sequence (DNA): TGTGCCAGCAGCTATGAGGCCGTAAGTTCCTACGAGCAGTACTTC. It is translated as CASSYEAVSSYEQYF.

This clone was observed once. The genes are TRBV6-5 and TRBJ2-5; D unclear. From germline, CDR1 is MNHEY and CDR2 SVGAGI. There are 13 residues in the CDR3. V was pared by 7 bases and J by 0 bases, with 9 bases between. CDR3 coding DNA: TGTGCCAGCATGGGTCAGAACCAAGAGACCCAGTACTTC. Protein sequence: CASMGQNQETQYF.

The chain employs TRBV19 and TRBJ2-1; 7 bases map to TRBD2. J was trimmed by 2 bases and V by 2 bases; bases with no gene match: 3. The CDR3 totals 15 residues. Germline lookup yields CDR1 LNHDA and CDR2 SQIVND (reference sequence). CDR3 in amino acids: CASSIMREPYNEQFF. In DNA, the CDR3 is TGTGCCAGTAGTATAATGCGGGAGCCCTACAATGAGCAGTTCTTC.

The DNA of the CDR3 is TGTGCCAGCAGCTTAGTGGCTGCGGGAGTTGGAAACACCATATATTTT. It translates to CASSLVAAGVGNTIYF. This chain connects TRBV7-8 to TRBJ1-3; no clear D gene. The V and J ends lost 1 base and 3 bases respectively, with 13 bases between them. The CDR3 covers 16 residues. Germline V lookup: CDR1 SGHVS, CDR2 FQNEAQ.

The chain combines TRBV19 with TRBJ2-1; 7 positions match TRBD2. The length of the CDR3 is 15 residues. CDR1 is LNHDA, CDR2 SQIVND, per germline (reference sequence). The V gene end was trimmed by 6 bases and the J gene end by 5 bases; junction bases not matched to a gene: 10. The CDR3 sequence is CASSLEEAGHNEQFF. DNA of the CDR3: TGTGCCAGTAGCCTCGAGGAAGCGGGGCACAATGAGCAGTTCTTC.

This CDR3 is CASSPPSVEALQFF. CDR3 sequence (DNA): TGTGCCAGCAGCCCTCCGAGCGTTGAGGCGCTTCAGTTCTTC. The rearrangement links TRBV7-9 to TRBJ2-1, with unresolved D. V was clipped by 5 bases and J by 13 bases, with 21 bases between them. Germline values: CDR1 SEHNR, CDR2 FQNEAQ (reference sequence). The CDR3 is 14 amino acids.

This chain connects TRBV6-5 to TRBJ1-4, with D possibly TRBD1 on 6 matching bases. V lost 2 bases to trimming and J lost 7 bases, with 14 bases between them. Germline CDR1 is MNHEY and CDR2 is SVGAGI. This CDR3 region has 15 residues. As DNA, the CDR3 is TGTGCCAGCAGTTACCGGGGGGCAGGCATTGAAAAACTGTTTTTT. Its protein is CASSYRGAGIEKLFF.

The gene calls are TRBV10-1 and TRBJ2-5, with 8 bases lining up with TRBD1. In germline, CDR1 is WNHNN, CDR2 SYGVQD (reference sequence). After removal of 4 bases from V and 3 bases from J, the junction contained 4 bases not matched to a gene. CDR3 length: 14 amino acids. The CDR3 protein is CASSGQGPEETQYF. CDR3 nucleotide sequence: TGCGCCAGCAGTGGACAGGGGCCCGAAGAGACCCAGTACTTC.

CDR3 loop: CASSLNWDRAAYEQYF. The CDR3 DNA sequence: TGTGCCAGCAGCTTAAACTGGGACCGGGCCGCCTACGAGCAGTACTTC. J is TRBJ2-7 and V is TRBV7-2; the D gene could be TRBD1 or TRBD2 (5 bases each). V was trimmed by 2 bases and J by 2 bases, leaving 16 bases between them. Germline V gene sequence: CDR1 SGHTA, CDR2 FQGNSA. This CDR3 is 16 amino acids long.

The chain is built from TRBV19 and TRBJ1-2, with no clear D. Germline-derived CDR1 and CDR2 are LNHDA and SQIVND (reference sequence). This CDR3 region has 15 residues. V lost 6 bases and J lost 6, with 20 bases in between. The CDR3 DNA reads TGTGCCAGTAGGGGGTCAGTCTTTTACGAGCATGGCTACACCTTC. Its protein is CASRGSVFYEHGYTF.

This clone has only one observation. The chain uses TRBV20-1 and TRBJ1-6; D call uncertain. V dropped 3 bases and J dropped 10 bases, with 7 bases sitting between them. Germline assignment: CDR1 DFQATT and CDR2 SNEGSKA (reference sequence). The CDR3 consists of 11 residues. The CDR3 coding sequence is TGCAGTGCTAGGTTGGGATCACCCCTCCACTTT. Translation gives CSARLGSPLHF.

The V call is TRBV28, the J call TRBJ2-1; 8 positions agree with TRBD2. CDR1 is MDHEN, CDR2 SYDVKM, per germline. This CDR3 is built from 15 residues. J gave up 9 bases and V 4 bases, and 11 bases lay outside the gene matches. The CDR3 nucleotides are TGTGCCAGCAGTTCAACGGGAGGGCCAGGGTTTGAGCAGTTCTTC. Amino acid sequence: CASSSTGGPGFEQFF.

This sequence joins TRBV13 and TRBJ1-1; D is possibly TRBD1 (5 bases). V lost 5 bases and J lost 5, with 15 bases in between. CDR1 is PRHDT, CDR2 FYEKMQ, per germline (reference sequence). This CDR3 is built from 14 residues. The CDR3 reads CASSRLGDRTEAFF. The CDR3 nucleotides read TGTGCCAGCAGCCGACTGGGGGACCGGACTGAAGCTTTCTTT.